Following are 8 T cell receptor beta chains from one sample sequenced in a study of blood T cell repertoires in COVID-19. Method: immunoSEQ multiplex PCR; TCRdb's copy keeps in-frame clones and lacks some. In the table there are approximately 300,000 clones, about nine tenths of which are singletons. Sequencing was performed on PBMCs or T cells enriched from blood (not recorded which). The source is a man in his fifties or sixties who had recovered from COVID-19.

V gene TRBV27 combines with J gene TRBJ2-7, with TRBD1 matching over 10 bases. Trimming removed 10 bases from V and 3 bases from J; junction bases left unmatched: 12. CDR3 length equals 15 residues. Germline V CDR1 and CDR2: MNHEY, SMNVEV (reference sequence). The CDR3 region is CATGTGDIGIYEQYF. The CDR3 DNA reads TGTGCCACCGGGACAGGGGACATCGGGATCTACGAGCAGTACTTC.

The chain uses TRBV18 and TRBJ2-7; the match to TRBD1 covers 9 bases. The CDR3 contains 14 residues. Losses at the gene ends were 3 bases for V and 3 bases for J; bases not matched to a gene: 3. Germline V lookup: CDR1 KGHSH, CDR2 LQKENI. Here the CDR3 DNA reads TGTGCCAGCTCACCCTTGGGACAGGGCTACGAGCAGTACTTC. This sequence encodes CASSPLGQGYEQYF.

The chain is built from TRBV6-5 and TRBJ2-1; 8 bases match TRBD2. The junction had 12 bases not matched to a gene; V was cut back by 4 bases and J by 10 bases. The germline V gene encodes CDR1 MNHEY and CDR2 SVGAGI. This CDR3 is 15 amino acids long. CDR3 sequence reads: CASSLERERGGEQFF. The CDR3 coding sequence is TGTGCCAGCAGTTTAGAGCGGGAGAGGGGAGGAGAGCAGTTCTTC.

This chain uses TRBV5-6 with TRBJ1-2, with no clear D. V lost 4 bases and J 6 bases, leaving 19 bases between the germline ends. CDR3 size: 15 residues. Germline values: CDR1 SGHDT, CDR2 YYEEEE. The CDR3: CASSTGSRLGNGYTF. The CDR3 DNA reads TGTGCCAGCAGCACCGGGAGCCGGCTTGGAAATGGCTACACCTTC.

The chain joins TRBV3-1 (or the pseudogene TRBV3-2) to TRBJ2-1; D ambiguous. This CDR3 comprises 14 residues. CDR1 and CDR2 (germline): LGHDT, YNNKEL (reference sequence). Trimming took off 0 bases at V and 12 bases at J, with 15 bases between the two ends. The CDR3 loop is CASSQDWRSTRQFF. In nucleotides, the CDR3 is TGTGCCAGCAGCCAAGATTGGCGGTCGACCCGGCAGTTCTTC.

In nucleotides, the CDR3 is TGTGCCACCAGTGATGTCAGGGGAGTTGGAGATACGCAGTATTTT. Protein sequence: CATSDVRGVGDTQYF. V usage is TRBV24-1 and J usage is TRBJ2-3, with D tentatively TRBD1 (6 bases). The CDR3 has 15 residues. Germline assignment: CDR1 KGHDR and CDR2 SFDVKD. V lost 3 bases to trimming and J lost 5 bases, with 14 bases between them.

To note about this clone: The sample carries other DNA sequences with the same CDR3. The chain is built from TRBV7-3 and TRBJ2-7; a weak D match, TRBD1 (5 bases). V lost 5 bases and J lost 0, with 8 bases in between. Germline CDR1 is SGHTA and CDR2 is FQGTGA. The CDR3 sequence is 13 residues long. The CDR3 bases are TGTGCCAGCAGCCCAGGGCTCTCCTACGAGCAGTACTTC. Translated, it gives CASSPGLSYEQYF.

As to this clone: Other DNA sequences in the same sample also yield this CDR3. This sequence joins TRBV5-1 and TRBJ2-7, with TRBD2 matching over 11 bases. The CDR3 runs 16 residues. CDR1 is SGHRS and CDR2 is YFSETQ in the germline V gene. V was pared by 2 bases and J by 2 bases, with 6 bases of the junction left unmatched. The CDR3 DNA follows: TGCGCCAGCAGCTTAGGACTAGCGGGCCTGACCTACGAGCAGTACTTC. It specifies CASSLGLAGLTYEQYF.